This T cell receptor beta chain is drawn from a study of T cell responses to AZD1222 COVID-19 vaccine. V lost 2 bases and J 4 bases, leaving 17 bases between the germline ends. The CDR3 sequence is 16 residues long. CDR1 is MNHNS, CDR2 SASEGT, per germline. Sequenced by immunoSEQ multiplex PCR; TCRdb stores in-frame clones only, minus some. The sample lists 100,000 or so clones, around 90% seen once, with about 3% in the top ten. This chain uses TRBV6-1 with TRBJ1-2, with D perhaps matching TRBD1 (5 bases). The sequenced sample was peripheral blood, obtained on day 0 of AZD1222 vaccination. This receptor was taken from an adult in good health. CDR3 sequence (DNA): TGTGCCAGCAGTGAAACCCTGGCAGGGCGCGGCTATGGCTACACCTTC. Translated, it gives CASSETLAGRGYGYTF.